The 20 T cell receptor beta chains in this list originate from one sample, sequenced in a study of CXCR3-negative and CXCR3-positive naive CD8 T cells. Study conclusions and caveats: CXCR3-positive naive cells had TRB CDR3s that were more hydrophobic than CXCR3-negative naive cells had.

The authors made the TRB cDNA libraries by 5' RACE using UMI labels. TCRdb reanalyzed the 5' RACE reads, giving one entry per CDR3 protein sequence and no DNA. The sample data list some 140,000 distinct CDR3 sequences. Which antigens these TCRs recognize remains unknown. The sequenced sample consisted of naive CXCR3+ CD8+ T cells from blood. Subset specified: CD45RO-CCR7+CD27+CD95- naive CD8+ T cells expressing CXCR3 (TNR3+). The source of these receptors is a human donor in good health. Some clones in this sample may be carry-over from other donors' samples.

V and J are TRBV29-1 and TRBJ2-7; TCRdb outputs TRBD1, but without DNA this stays unchecked. The CDR3 is 13 residues long. Germline values: CDR1 SQVTM, CDR2 ANQGSEA. CDR3 protein: CSCDAGGGNEQYF.

The V gene is TRBV6-5, the J gene TRBJ2-6. This CDR3 region has 15 residues. Germline values: CDR1 MNHEY, CDR2 SVGAGI. The CDR3 loop is CASSQSDSGANVLTF.

The chain employs TRBV11-3 and TRBJ1-1. The CDR3 totals 12 residues. Germline V gene data show CDR1 as SGHNT and CDR2 as YENEEA. CDR3 in amino acids: CASSPMDTEAFF.

V and J are TRBV6-2 or TRBV6-3 and TRBJ2-7; TCRdb gives TRBD2 as the D gene, but with no DNA this cannot be confirmed. CDR3 length equals 14 residues. Germline values: CDR1 MNHEY, CDR2 SVGEGT. The CDR3 here is CASSYVGPTYEQYF.

The chain couples TRBV29-1 to TRBJ1-1; TCRdb indicates TRBD1, and absent DNA this call remains unverified. Germline values: CDR1 SQVTM, CDR2 ANQGSEA. The CDR3 has 13 residues. CDR3 sequence: CSVLGTGETEAFF. Drawing the rest from reference TRBV29-1 and TRBJ1-1, the complete variable domain is SAVISQKPSRDICQRGTSLTIQCQVDSQVTMMFWYRQQPGQSLTLIATANQGSEATYESGFVIDKFPISRPNLTFSTLTVSNMSPEDSSIYLCSVLGTGETEAFFGQGTRLTVV.

V gene TRBV27 combines with J gene TRBJ2-3; without DNA, the TCRdb call of TRBD2 cannot be checked. The germline V gene encodes CDR1 MNHEY and CDR2 SMNVEV (reference sequence). The CDR3 loop spans 18 amino acids. CDR3 sequence reads: CASSPRTSGRKYTDTQYF.

This chain connects TRBV12-3 or TRBV12-4 to TRBJ2-7; without DNA, the TCRdb call of TRBD2 cannot be checked. This CDR3 contains 14 residues. The CDR3 is CASSHGTGRYEQYF.

The gene calls are TRBV12-3 or TRBV12-4 and TRBJ2-2. The CDR3 spans 11 residues. CDR3 sequence reads: CALQRRGELFF.

The chain has TRBV5-1 and TRBJ2-2; TCRdb picks TRBD1, but there is no DNA to check that call. Germline V gives CDR1 SGHRS, CDR2 YFSETQ. The CDR3 runs to 16 residues. Here the CDR3 reads CASSTRPGENTGELFF.

The rearrangement links TRBV12-3 or TRBV12-4 to TRBJ2-1; the D call from TCRdb, TRBD2, cannot be confirmed without DNA. This CDR3 spans 13 amino acids. The CDR3 reads CASSPLLRRDSDF.

The genes are TRBV7-3 and TRBJ2-1; TCRdb indicates TRBD1, and absent DNA this call remains unverified. The CDR3 consists of 15 residues. Germline assignment: CDR1 SGHTA and CDR2 FQGTGA. This CDR3 reads CASRPDRDPKNEQFF.

This chain links TRBV20-1 with TRBJ2-1; TCRdb names TRBD2, which stays unverified in the absence of DNA. CDR1 DFQATT and CDR2 SNEGSKA come from the germline V gene (reference sequence). The CDR3 has 16 residues. CDR3 region: CSATTGLAMSYNEQFF.

J is TRBJ2-3 and V is TRBV5-5. Germline V gives CDR1 SGHKS, CDR2 YYEKEE (reference sequence). The CDR3 is 13 amino acids. The CDR3 sequence: CASSFRSLDTQYF.

The rearrangement joins TRBV6-1 to TRBJ1-5. The CDR3 contains 13 residues. Germline V lookup: CDR1 MNHNS, CDR2 SASEGT. CDR3 loop: CASRWDSNQPQHF.

The chain couples TRBV28 to TRBJ2-7. The length of the CDR3 is 14 residues. The germline V gene has CDR1 MDHEN and CDR2 SYDVKM. CDR3 sequence reads: CASSSETAPYEQYF.

The V call is TRBV29-1, the J call TRBJ1-1. The CDR3 runs 12 residues. Germline values: CDR1 SQVTM, CDR2 ANQGSEA. This chain's CDR3 is CSVMVVNTEAFF. Complete variable domain (other parts from reference TRBV29-1 and TRBJ1-1): SAVISQKPSRDICQRGTSLTIQCQVDSQVTMMFWYRQQPGQSLTLIATANQGSEATYESGFVIDKFPISRPNLTFSTLTVSNMSPEDSSIYLCSVMVVNTEAFFGQGTRLTVV.

The chain is built from TRBV20-1 and TRBJ2-7; absent DNA, TCRdb's TRBD2 call cannot be checked. Germline V gene lookup returns CDR1 DFQATT and CDR2 SNEGSKA (reference sequence). The CDR3 is 15 amino acids. The CDR3 loop is CSARGTSGTPYEQYF.

The chain recombines TRBV7-2 with TRBJ1-1; TCRdb selects TRBD1, and the lack of DNA leaves this call unchecked. Looked up from germline, CDR1 is SGHTA and CDR2 is FQGNSA. This CDR3 region has 16 residues. The CDR3: CASSSAPGTPNTEAFF.

The gene calls are TRBV12-3 or TRBV12-4 and TRBJ2-3. The CDR3 spans 15 residues. The CDR3 sequence is CASSSSDGRTDTQYF.

The chain joins TRBV7-2 to TRBJ2-3; absent DNA, TCRdb's TRBD1 call cannot be checked. Germline V gene data show CDR1 as SGHTA and CDR2 as FQGNSA. The CDR3 is 15 amino acids. The CDR3 here is CASSFLGADEDTQYF.